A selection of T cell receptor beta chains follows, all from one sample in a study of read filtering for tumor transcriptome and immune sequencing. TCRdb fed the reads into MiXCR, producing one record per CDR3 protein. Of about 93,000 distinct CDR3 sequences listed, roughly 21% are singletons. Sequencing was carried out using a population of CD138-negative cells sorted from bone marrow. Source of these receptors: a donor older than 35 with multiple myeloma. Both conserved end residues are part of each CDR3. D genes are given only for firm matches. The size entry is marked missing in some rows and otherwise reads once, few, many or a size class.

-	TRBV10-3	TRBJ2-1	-	CATSEQGSGSSNEQFF	TGTGCCACCAGCGAGCAGGGGTCTGGTTCCTCCAATGAGCAGTTCTTC
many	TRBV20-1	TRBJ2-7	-	CSARDLEILSYEQYF	TGCAGTGCTAGAGATTTAGAGATTCTTTCCTACGAGCAGTACTTC
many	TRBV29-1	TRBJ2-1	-	CSVEARSYGQFF	TGCAGCGTTGAAGCCCGATCCTATGGGCAGTTCTTC
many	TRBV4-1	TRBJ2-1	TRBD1	CASSQRQGDEQFF	TGCGCCAGCAGCCAAAGACAGGGGGATGAGCAGTTCTTC
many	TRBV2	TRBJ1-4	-	CASMKVRRTNEKLFF	TGTGCCAGCATGAAGGTTCGGAGGACTAATGAAAAACTGTTTTTT
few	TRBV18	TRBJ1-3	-	CASSPWDTLGNTIYF	TGTGCCAGCTCACCATGGGACACCCTAGGAAACACCATATATTTT
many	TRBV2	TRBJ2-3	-	CAERDYSTDTQYF	TGTGCCGAAAGAGATTATAGCACAGATACGCAGTATTTT
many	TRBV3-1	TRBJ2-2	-	CASSPWGSFDTGGLFF	TGTGCCAGCAGCCCCTGGGGTAGCTTCGACACCGGGGGGCTGTTTTTT
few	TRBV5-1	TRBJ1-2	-	CASSLDGRYGYTF	TGCGCCAGCAGCTTGGATGGACGGTATGGCTACACCTTC
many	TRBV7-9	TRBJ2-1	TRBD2	CASSLSGGANEQFF	TGTGCCAGCAGCTTAAGCGGGGGGGCCAATGAGCAGTTCTTC
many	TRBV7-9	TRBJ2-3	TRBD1	CASSLGTDGDTQYF	TGTGCCAGCAGCCTCGGGACAGACGGAGATACGCAGTATTTT
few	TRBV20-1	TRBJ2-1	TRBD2	CSASGGTSGGAEQFF	TGCAGTGCTAGTGGGGGGACTAGCGGGGGGGCGGAGCAGTTCTTC
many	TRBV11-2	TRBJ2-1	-	CASSPRDPNEQFF	TGTGCCAGCAGCCCGAGGGACCCGAATGAGCAGTTCTTC
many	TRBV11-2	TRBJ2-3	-	CASSYGDTQYF	TGTGCCAGCAGTTACGGAGATACGCAGTATTTT
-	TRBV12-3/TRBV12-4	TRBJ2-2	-	CASSGPHGELFF	TGTGCCAGCAGTGGGCCCCACGGGGAGCTGTTTTTT
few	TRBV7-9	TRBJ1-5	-	CASSLGGPNQPQHF	TGTGCCAGCAGCTTAGGGGGTCCCAATCAGCCCCAGCATTTT
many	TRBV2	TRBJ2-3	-	CASSELGRSTQYF	TGTGCCAGCAGTGAACTGGGGCGGTCTACGCAGTATTTT
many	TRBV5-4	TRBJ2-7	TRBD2	CASSRGGLGPHEQYF	TGTGCCAGCTCACGGGGGGGGCTAGGGCCCCACGAGCAGTACTTC
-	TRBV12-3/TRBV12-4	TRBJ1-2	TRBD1	CASSRQGRGYGYTF	TGTGCCAGCAGTCGACAGGGGAGGGGATATGGCTACACCTTC
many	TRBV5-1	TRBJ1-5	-	CASSLDTNEPQHF	TGCGCCAGCAGCTTGGACACAAACGAGCCCCAGCATTTT
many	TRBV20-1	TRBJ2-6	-	CSAHDNSGANVLTF	TGCAGTGCTCACGACAACTCTGGGGCCAACGTCCTGACTTTC
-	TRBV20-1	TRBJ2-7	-	CSAPRGDHEQYF	TGCAGTGCCCCAAGGGGGGACCACGAGCAGTACTTC
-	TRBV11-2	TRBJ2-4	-	CASSPGQATLAKNIQYF	TGTGCCAGCAGCCCCGGTCAGGCGACGCTAGCCAAAAACATTCAGTACTTC
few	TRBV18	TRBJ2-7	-	CASSPTDGSKSFYF	TGTGCCAGCTCACCGACGGACGGCAGCAAGTCGTTCTACTTC
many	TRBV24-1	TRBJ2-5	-	CATSDYGETQYF	TGTGCCACCAGTGATTATGGAGAGACCCAGTACTTC
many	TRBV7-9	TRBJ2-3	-	CASSALGGVTDTQYF	TGTGCCAGCAGCGCCCTAGGGGGAGTAACAGATACGCAGTATTTT
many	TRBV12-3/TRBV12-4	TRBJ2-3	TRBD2	CASRRAGRTDTQYF	TGTGCCAGCAGGAGAGCGGGGCGCACAGATACGCAGTATTTT
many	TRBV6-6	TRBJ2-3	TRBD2	CASRPRGGTDTQYF	TGTGCCAGCAGGCCGCGGGGGGGCACAGATACGCAGTATTTT
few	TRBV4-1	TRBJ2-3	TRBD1	CASSQDQRQGPDTQYF	TGCGCCAGCAGCCAAGATCAACGACAGGGCCCAGATACGCAGTATTTT
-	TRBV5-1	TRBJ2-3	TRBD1	CASSRTGGQPQYF	TGCGCCAGCAGCCGGACAGGGGGTCAGCCCCAGTATTTT
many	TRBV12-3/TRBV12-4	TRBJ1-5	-	CASSPAGNQPQHF	TGTGCCAGCAGTCCTGCCGGAAATCAGCCCCAGCATTTT
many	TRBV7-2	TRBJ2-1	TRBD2	CASSPQAGGMSNEQFF	TGTGCCAGCAGCCCTCAAGCGGGGGGAATGTCCAATGAGCAGTTCTTC
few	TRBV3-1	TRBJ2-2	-	CASSLRGDTGELFF	TGTGCCAGCAGCCTCAGGGGGGACACCGGGGAGCTGTTTTTT
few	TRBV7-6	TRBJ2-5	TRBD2	CASSSPRLAGLQETQYF	TGTGCCAGCAGCTCACCGCGACTAGCGGGGCTACAAGAGACCCAGTACTTC
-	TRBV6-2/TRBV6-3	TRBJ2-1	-	CASSYSPVVVAYNEQFF	TGTGCCAGCAGTTACTCCCCCGTAGTAGTCGCCTACAATGAGCAGTTCTTC
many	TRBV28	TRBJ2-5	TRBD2	CASSLRGDETQYF	TGTGCCAGCAGTTTGCGGGGGGACGAGACCCAGTACTTC
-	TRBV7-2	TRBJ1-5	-	CASSLRTNQLQHF	TGTGCCAGCAGCTTACGGACGAATCAGCTCCAGCATTTT
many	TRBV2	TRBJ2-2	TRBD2	CASSVETGGTGELFF	TGTGCCAGCAGTGTGGAGACGGGAGGCACCGGGGAGCTGTTTTTT
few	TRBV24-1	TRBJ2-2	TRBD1	CATGTADTGELFF	TGTGCCACCGGGACAGCAGACACCGGGGAGCTGTTTTTT
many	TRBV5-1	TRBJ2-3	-	CASSLVGGPTDTQYF	TGCGCCAGCAGCTTGGTCGGGGGACCTACAGATACGCAGTATTTT
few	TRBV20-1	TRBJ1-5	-	CSARGTVNQPQHF	TGCAGTGCTAGAGGGACTGTAAATCAGCCCCAGCATTTT
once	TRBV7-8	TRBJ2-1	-	CASILGGSYNEQFF	TGTGCCAGCATCTTAGGCGGGTCCTACAATGAGCAGTTCTTC
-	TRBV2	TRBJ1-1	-	CASIGQGMGTEAFF	TGTGCCAGCATTGGGCAGGGAATGGGCACTGAAGCTTTCTTT
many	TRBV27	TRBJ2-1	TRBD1	CASSFGQGFSYNEQFF	TGTGCCAGCAGTTTTGGACAGGGCTTTTCCTACAATGAGCAGTTCTTC
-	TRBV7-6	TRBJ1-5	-	CASSQGAGPHQPQHF	TGTGCCAGCAGCCAAGGGGCAGGACCGCATCAGCCCCAGCATTTT
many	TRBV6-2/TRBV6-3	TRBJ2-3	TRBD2	CASSRGLAGGFSTDTQYF	TGTGCCAGCAGCCGCGGACTAGCGGGGGGTTTTAGCACAGATACGCAGTATTTT
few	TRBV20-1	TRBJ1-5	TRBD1	CSANEAGQGGQPQHF	TGCAGTGCTAACGAGGCCGGACAGGGAGGTCAGCCCCAGCATTTT
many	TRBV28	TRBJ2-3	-	CATGRGSGGTDTQYF	TGTGCGACAGGGCGGGGGTCGGGTGGCACAGATACGCAGTATTTT
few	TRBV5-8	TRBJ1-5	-	CASSRQPRQPQHF	TGTGCCAGTAGCCGACAACCCAGGCAGCCCCAGCATTTT
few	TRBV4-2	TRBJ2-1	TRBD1	CASRTRDRGINEQFF	TGTGCCAGCAGAACCCGGGACAGGGGGATTAATGAGCAGTTCTTC
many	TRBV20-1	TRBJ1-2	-	CSAGARGDGYTF	TGCAGTGCTGGAGCCCGGGGCGATGGCTACACCTTC
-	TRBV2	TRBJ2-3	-	CASGLGGRGTDTQYF	TGTGCCAGCGGCCTTGGGGGGAGGGGGACAGATACGCAGTATTTT
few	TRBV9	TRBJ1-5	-	CASRPPGTRRF	TGTGCCAGCAGACCCCCCGGGACAAGGCGTTTT
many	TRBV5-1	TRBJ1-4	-	CASSLEGIGATNEKLFF	TGCGCCAGCAGCCTGGAGGGCATTGGAGCAACTAATGAAAAACTGTTTTTT
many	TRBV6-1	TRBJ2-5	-	CASDGRGETQYF	TGTGCCAGCGACGGAAGAGGGGAGACCCAGTACTTC
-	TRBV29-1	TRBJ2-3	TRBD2	CSVVRTSGTDTQYF	TGCAGCGTTGTAAGGACTAGCGGGACGGATACGCAGTATTTT
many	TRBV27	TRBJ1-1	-	CASSRQEMNTEAFF	TGTGCCAGCAGCCGACAGGAGATGAACACTGAAGCTTTCTTT
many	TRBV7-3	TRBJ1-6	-	CASSLEAGGNSPLHF	TGTGCCAGCAGCTTAGAGGCCGGTGGTAATTCACCCCTCCACTTT
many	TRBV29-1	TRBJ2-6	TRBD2	CSVLAVDSGANVLTF	TGCAGCGTTCTAGCGGTAGACTCTGGGGCCAACGTCCTGACTTTC